The next 30 T cell receptor beta chains were all read from a single sample in a study of T cell repertoires in cytomegalovirus infection. TCRdb reanalysed the reads using MiXCR and keeps one entry per CDR3 protein. This table holds 95,000 to 150,000 distinct CDR3 sequences, more than 25% found once. Which antigens these TCRs recognize remains unknown. This specimen consisted of CD8+ T cells from cultured PBMCs, obtained from culture after CMV antigen stimulation. All receptors derive from a human donor in good health (CMV status not recorded). Some clones in this sample may be carry-over from other donors' samples.

CDR3 DNA: TGCGCCAGCAGCCAAGTCGTCAGCGGCTTAAGGCAAGCTTTCTTT. Translation gives CASSQVVSGLRQAFF. This sequence joins TRBV4-1 and TRBJ1-1; D remains unclear. Germline CDR1 reads MGHRA; CDR2 reads YSYEKL. Trimming took 1 base from V and 9 from J, leaving 18 bases between them. This CDR3 is built from 15 residues.

The chain links TRBV6-5 to TRBJ1-1; 7 bases line up with TRBD1. V lost 2 bases to trimming and J lost 8 bases; unmatched junction nucleotides: 8. CDR1 and CDR2 from the germline V gene are MNHEY and SVGAGI. The CDR3 runs to 14 residues. The CDR3 DNA reads TGTGCCAGCAGTTACGGTACAGGGGTTGGGGAAGCTTTCTTT. Encoded protein: CASSYGTGVGEAFF.

V is TRBV6-1 and J is TRBJ1-2; weak D call: TRBD1 (6 bases). CDR1 MNHNS and CDR2 SASEGT come from the germline V gene. Trimming removed 5 bases from V and 4 bases from J, with 14 bases in between. CDR3 size: 14 residues. The CDR3 here is CASSQRAGAYGYTF. As DNA, the CDR3 is TGTGCCAGCAGTCAACGGGCGGGGGCCTATGGCTACACCTTC.

This clonotype was counted a few times. This chain joins TRBV6-1 and TRBJ1-2, with D uncertain. The CDR3 covers 15 residues. With 1 base removed from V and 4 bases from J, the gap between germline ends came to 13 bases. CDR1 MNHNS and CDR2 SASEGT come from the germline V gene. CDR3 in DNA: TGTGCCAGCAGTGAAGTTACGACGGTTCCCTATGGCTACACCTTC. It codes for CASSEVTTVPYGYTF.

This clonotype has only a few counts. The chain joins TRBV7-3 to TRBJ1-6; D is undetermined. Germline loops: CDR1 SGHTA, CDR2 FQGTGA. The CDR3 sequence is 13 residues long. V was clipped by 5 bases and J by 10 bases, with 12 bases between them. The CDR3 reads CASSHSPGSPLHF. CDR3 in DNA: TGTGCCAGCAGCCACTCCCCGGGCTCACCCCTCCACTTT.

This clonotype was seen many times. The chain combines TRBV7-6 with TRBJ1-5; no definite D call. Per germline, CDR1 SGHVS and CDR2 FNYEAQ. Trimming pared 5 bases from V and 2 bases from J, leaving 10 bases between. The CDR3 consists of 14 residues. The CDR3 nucleotides are TGTGCCAGCAGCCCTGGACCGGGCAATCAGCCCCAGCATTTT. Encoded protein: CASSPGPGNQPQHF.

Here the CDR3 DNA reads TGTGCCACCACACCCGCTCGGGGGACAGGGGCCTACGAGCAGTACTTC. Translated, it gives CATTPARGTGAYEQYF. The V and J genes are TRBV19 and TRBJ2-7; TRBD1 aligns across 10 bases. In germline, CDR1 is LNHDA, CDR2 SQIVND (reference sequence). This CDR3 contains 16 residues. The V segment lost 10 bases and the J segment 2 bases; nucleotides outside the gene matches: 14.

This clonotype occurred many times. The chain joins TRBV7-2 to TRBJ2-5; perhaps TRBD2 as D (7 bases). The length of the CDR3 is 15 residues. V lost 1 base and J 7 bases, leaving 16 bases between the germline ends. Germline V gene data show CDR1 as SGHTA and CDR2 as FQGNSA. The CDR3 nucleotides are TGTGCCAGCAGCTTAGGGGCACTAGCGACAGGGACCCAGTACTTC. Encoded protein: CASSLGALATGTQYF.

The chain has TRBV5-5 and TRBJ2-7; 7 nucleotides agree with TRBD2. This CDR3 is 15 amino acids long. The V segment lost 4 bases and the J segment 2 bases; nucleotides outside the gene matches: 9. Germline V gene sequence: CDR1 SGHKS, CDR2 YYEKEE (reference sequence). The DNA of the CDR3 is TGTGCCAGCAGCCTATCACCGGGAGGAACCTACGAGCAGTACTTC. Its protein is CASSLSPGGTYEQYF.

The chain links TRBV7-6 to TRBJ2-7, with 9 bases identical to TRBD1. The CDR3 is 15 residues long. Trimming removed 3 bases from V and 5 bases from J; junction bases left unmatched: 8. Germline V gives CDR1 SGHVS, CDR2 FNYEAQ. The CDR3 DNA is TGTGCCAGCAGCTTGAGCGGGACAGGGAGGAACGAGCAGTACTTC. It yields the protein CASSLSGTGRNEQYF.

The chain couples TRBV7-1 to TRBJ2-3; D may correspond to TRBD1 or TRBD2 (5 bases each). TRBV7-1 is placed among ORFs of uncertain function. Trimming removed 6 bases at V and 0 bases at J, with 16 bases between. The CDR3 spans 16 residues. The CDR3 here is CASRQRRRDSTDTQYF. The CDR3 coding sequence is TGTGCCAGCAGGCAAAGACGTAGGGACAGCACAGATACGCAGTATTTT.

This clonotype has just a few counts. The genes are TRBV5-6 and TRBJ1-1; 7 nucleotides match TRBD1. The germline CDR1 and CDR2 sequences are SGHDT and YYEEEE. V shed 4 bases and J 1 base; nucleotides not matched to a gene: 7. This CDR3 has 15 residues. The CDR3 here is CASSPPGQRNTEAFF. CDR3 coding DNA: TGTGCCAGCAGCCCTCCGGGACAGAGGAACACTGAAGCTTTCTTT.

This chain links TRBV9 with TRBJ1-1; D is perhaps TRBD1 (5 bases). The CDR3 extends over 14 amino acids. CDR1 is SGDLS and CDR2 is YYNGEE in the germline V gene. The V gene lost 4 bases and the J gene lost 0 bases, with 10 bases spanning the gap. CDR3 nucleotide sequence: TGTGCCAGCAGCCCCCCGGGGGTGAACACTGAAGCTTTCTTT. It encodes CASSPPGVNTEAFF.

This clonotype was observed many times. The V gene is TRBV7-9, the J gene TRBJ2-7; TRBD1 agrees at 10 bases. Germline V gene sequence: CDR1 SEHNR, CDR2 FQNEAQ (reference sequence). Trimming at V came to 4 bases and at J to 2 bases, leaving 5 bases not matched to a gene. This CDR3 has 15 residues. The CDR3 bases are TGTGCCAGCAGCTCCCCCGGGACAGGGGCCTACGAGCAGTACTTC. Amino acids: CASSSPGTGAYEQYF.

Turning to this clonotype: Germline is not matched at one junction end, which may reflect a read error. This rearrangement joins TRBV7-9 to TRBJ2-1, with a tentative D call TRBD1 (6 bases). Germline V CDR1 and CDR2: SEHNR, FQNEAQ (reference sequence). This CDR3 contains 12 residues. CDR3 nucleotide sequence: TGTGCCAGCAGCCCAGCAGGGGCCCCCATGGTCTTC. It specifies CASSPAGAPMVF. The full variable domain, completed using reference TRBV7-9 and TRBJ2-1, is DTGVSQNPRHKITKRGQNVTFRCDPISEHNRLYWYRQTLGQGPEFLTYFQNEAQLEKSRLLSDRFSAERPKGSFSTLEIQRTEQGDSAMYLCASSPAGAPMVFGPGTRLTVL.

This clonotype was detected ten times or more. CDR3 sequence reads: CASSIAGMYGYTF. CDR3 nucleotides: TGTGCCAGTAGTATAGCAGGGATGTATGGCTACACCTTC. V is TRBV19 and J is TRBJ1-2, with a weak D call TRBD1 (5 bases). Trimming removed 1 base at V and 5 bases at J, with 8 bases between. Germline assignment: CDR1 LNHDA and CDR2 SQIVND (reference sequence). The CDR3 extends over 13 amino acids.

The chain recombines TRBV4-1 with TRBJ1-1, with D tentatively TRBD1 (6 bases). The CDR3 has 15 amino acids. Deletions cut 3 bases from V and 5 bases from J, with 16 bases between. Germline values: CDR1 MGHRA, CDR2 YSYEKL. The CDR3 region is CASSHPPGALTEAFF. The CDR3 DNA follows: TGCGCCAGCAGCCACCCCCCGGGGGCATTGACTGAAGCTTTCTTT.

This clonotype was recorded at least ten times. The genes are TRBV19 and TRBJ1-2; 9 bases match TRBD1. The germline gives CDR1 LNHDA, CDR2 SQIVND (reference sequence). This CDR3 has 15 amino acids. After removal of 6 bases from V and 1 base from J, the junction contained 6 bases not matched to a gene. The CDR3 region is CASRHRGRVNYGYTF. Written as DNA, the CDR3 is TGTGCCAGTAGGCACAGGGGGCGCGTTAACTATGGCTACACCTTC.

V and J are TRBV20-1 and TRBJ2-3, with D perhaps TRBD2 (5 bases). In germline, CDR1 is DFQATT, CDR2 SNEGSKA (reference sequence). The CDR3 contains 15 residues. V gave up 3 bases and J gave up 2 bases, with 15 bases separating them. The chain's CDR3 is CSASPARDDTDTQYF. CDR3 nucleotide sequence: TGCAGTGCTAGTCCTGCCCGGGATGACACAGATACGCAGTATTTT.

This clonotype turned up a few times. The rearrangement joins TRBV7-9 to TRBJ1-4; D gene unclear. The CDR3 runs 12 residues. The V end lost 5 bases, the J end lost 8 bases, and 9 bases lay between the germline ends. The germline CDR1 and CDR2 sequences are SEHNR and FQNEAQ (reference sequence). The CDR3: CASSRSGEKLFF. DNA of the CDR3: TGTGCCAGCAGCCGTAGTGGCGAAAAACTGTTTTTT.

This clonotype was counted between two and nine times. This chain links TRBV7-9 with TRBJ2-2; 7 bases line up with TRBD2. The CDR3 covers 17 residues. The V and J ends lost 4 bases and 4 bases, in that order; junction bases with no gene match: 12. CDR1 and CDR2 from the germline V gene are SEHNR and FQNEAQ (reference sequence). Written as DNA, the CDR3 is TGTGCCAGCAGCTATCTTAGAGCGGGGCGAACCACCGGGGAGCTGTTTTTT. Protein: CASSYLRAGRTTGELFF.

This clonotype was seen only once. This chain connects TRBV7-9 to TRBJ2-7; D remains unclear. Germline V gene sequence: CDR1 SEHNR, CDR2 FQNEAQ (reference sequence). Trimming took off 4 bases at V and 7 bases at J, with 14 bases between the two ends. The CDR3 length is 13 residues. For the CDR3, the DNA is TGTGCCAGCAGCTCCCCCGTAAGTTGGGAGCAGTACTTC. It is translated as CASSSPVSWEQYF.

This chain links TRBV7-2 with TRBJ2-3; D is ambiguous. The CDR3 sequence is 14 residues long. Germline V gene lookup returns CDR1 SGHTA and CDR2 FQGNSA. Deletions cut 2 bases from V and 1 base from J, with 7 bases between. This CDR3 is CASSLLVGTDTQYF. The CDR3 bases are TGTGCCAGCAGCTTACTAGTTGGCACAGATACGCAGTATTTT.

The rearrangement uses TRBV7-2 and TRBJ2-7; D gene ambiguous. This CDR3 region has 17 residues. V lost 1 base to trimming and J lost 5 bases, with 21 bases between them. The germline gives CDR1 SGHTA, CDR2 FQGNSA. Written as DNA, the CDR3 is TGTGCCAGCAGCTTAGGTTATGGGTCAGCCAAGGACCACGAGCAGTACTTC. This translates into CASSLGYGSAKDHEQYF.

This chain connects TRBV2 to TRBJ1-5; D call uncertain. Trimming cost V 6 bases and J 3 bases, with 9 bases left between them. The germline gives CDR1 SNHLY, CDR2 FYNNEI. The CDR3 spans 13 residues. The CDR3, as DNA: TGTGCCAGCAGAGCAGAGAACAATCAGCCCCAGCATTTT. Its translation is CASRAENNQPQHF.

The chain recombines TRBV7-9 with TRBJ2-5, with D maybe TRBD1 (5 bases). Trimming left V 4 bases short and J 3 bases short, with 15 bases between. This CDR3 spans 15 amino acids. Germline CDR1 SEHNR, CDR2 FQNEAQ (reference sequence). CDR3 protein: CASSSEGPTEETQYF. CDR3 in DNA: TGTGCCAGCAGCTCTGAAGGGCCGACAGAAGAGACCCAGTACTTC.

The V call is TRBV4-2, the J call TRBJ1-2; D not certain. The CDR3 contains 16 residues. With 1 base removed from V and 3 bases from J, the gap between germline ends came to 15 bases. Germline CDR1 and CDR2: LGHNA and YNFKEQ. The CDR3 spells CASSQATGGSDYGYTF. CDR3 bases: TGTGCCAGCAGCCAAGCGACCGGCGGCAGCGACTATGGCTACACCTTC.

This clonotype was seen many times. The chain uses TRBV12-3 or TRBV12-4 and TRBJ2-7, with 7 nucleotides matching TRBD2. This CDR3 region has 14 residues. After removal of 7 bases from V and 7 bases from J, the junction contained 13 bases not matched to a gene. The CDR3 DNA is TGTGCCAGCACCAAGCGGGGACTGGGCGGGGAGCAGTACTTC. It is translated as CASTKRGLGGEQYF.

There are a few counts of this clonotype. This chain joins TRBV7-4 and TRBJ2-1, with D perhaps TRBD2 (7 bases). Germline-derived CDR1 and CDR2 are SGHVT and SQSDAQ. The CDR3 sequence is 16 residues long. The ends were cut back, 8 bases at V and 1 base at J, with 18 bases in the middle. The CDR3 DNA reads as TGTGCCAGCGACCCGCAGGGAGGGGGGTCCTACAATGAGCAGTTCTTC. This encodes CASDPQGGGSYNEQFF. The whole variable domain, remainder taken from reference TRBV7-4 and TRBJ2-1, is GAGVSQSPRYKVAKRGRDVALRCDSISGHVTLYWYRQTLGQGSEVLTYSQSDAQRDKSGRPSGRFSAERPERSVSTLKIQRTEQGDSAVYLCASDPQGGGSYNEQFFGPGTRLTVL.

In its sample, this clonotype was seen a few times. The rearrangement uses TRBV7-8 and TRBJ2-5; TRBD2 is a possible D gene (7 bases). Germline V lookup: CDR1 SGHVS, CDR2 FQNEAQ. V lost 2 bases, J lost 5 bases, and 21 bases lay in between. The CDR3 has 17 residues. The CDR3 DNA reads TGTGCCAGCAGCTTAAAGGGGGGGGGGAGGACGGCCGAGACCCAGTACTTC. The encoded protein is CASSLKGGGRTAETQYF.